The 24 T cell receptor beta chains below were found in one sample sequenced in a study of cytomegalovirus exposure and HLA in healthy donors. The PCR had 60 Vbeta and 13 Jbeta primers. Libraries were prepared by immunoSEQ multiplex PCR; TCRdb keeps only in-frame clonotypes and omits some of them. Of 120,000 to 150,000 clones in the sample, 60% to 80% are singletons; the top ten hold about 5%. Specimen: PBMCs. These TCRs come from a male donor in good health and CMV-seronegative.

V is TRBV2 and J is TRBJ2-7; possibly TRBD2 for D (6 bases). The V end was cut by 7 bases, the J end by 0 bases, with 16 bases between. Germline values: CDR1 SNHLY, CDR2 FYNNEI. The CDR3 contains 15 residues. CDR3 in amino acids: CASKHGSGSSYEQYF. The DNA for the CDR3 is TGTGCCAGCAAACATGGTAGCGGTAGCTCCTACGAGCAGTACTTC.

V gene TRBV30 combines with J gene TRBJ1-2; D not resolved. V lost 4 bases and J lost 3, with 18 bases in between. The V gene's germline CDR1 is GTSNPN and CDR2 SVGIG (reference sequence). There are 15 residues in the CDR3. This CDR3 reads CAWTAPTVLDYGYTF. CDR3 coding DNA: TGTGCCTGGACCGCCCCCACCGTTCTAGACTATGGCTACACCTTC.

Only one count was recorded for this clone. This chain uses TRBV9 with TRBJ2-5; 7 nucleotides align to TRBD1. V shed 4 bases, J shed 1 base, and the junction held 13 bases outside the gene matches. The CDR3 contains 17 residues. Germline loops: CDR1 SGDLS, CDR2 YYNGEE. DNA for the CDR3: TGTGCCAGCAGCTTCCTCATAAGGACAGGTACCCAAGAGACCCAGTACTTC. Translating it yields CASSFLIRTGTQETQYF.

This chain uses TRBV28 with TRBJ1-1; D is perhaps TRBD1 (5 bases). The CDR3 length is 13 residues. Per germline, CDR1 MDHEN and CDR2 SYDVKM. V was cut by 6 bases and J by 7 bases, with 15 bases left in between. CDR3 nucleotide sequence: TGTGCCAGCAGCTTGACATGGGGGGATGAAGCTTTCTTT. Residues: CASSLTWGDEAFF.

The rearrangement uses TRBV7-6 and TRBJ2-7, with 7 bases lining up with TRBD1. The CDR3 runs 13 residues. J lost 4 bases, V lost 4 bases, and 4 bases had no gene match. Germline V gene data show CDR1 as SGHVS and CDR2 as FNYEAQ. Written as DNA, the CDR3 is TGTGCCAGCAGCTCAGAGACAGGGTACGAGCAGTACTTC. Protein: CASSSETGYEQYF.

This rearrangement joins TRBV2 to TRBJ1-5; 10 bases line up with TRBD1. Germline V gene data show CDR1 as SNHLY and CDR2 as FYNNEI. V lost 6 bases and J lost 7; bases outside the gene matches: 9. This CDR3 has 15 amino acids. The CDR3: CASSSDRGRRQPQHF. CDR3 nucleotides: TGTGCCAGCAGCAGTGACAGGGGGCGAAGGCAGCCCCAGCATTTT. The variable domain in full, with the rest retrieved from reference TRBV2 and TRBJ1-5, is EPEVTQTPSHQVTQMGQEVILRCVPISNHLYFYWYRQILGQKVEFLVSFYNNEISEKSEIFDDQFSVERPDGSNFTLKIRSTKLEDSAMYFCASSSDRGRRQPQHFGDGTRLSIL.

The genes are TRBV9 and TRBJ2-5, with TRBD1 matching 8 bases. This CDR3 is 13 amino acids long. Germline V gene sequence: CDR1 SGDLS, CDR2 YYNGEE. V trimming: 2 bases; J trimming: 5 bases; junction bases outside the gene matches: 2. CDR3 sequence reads: CASSVRGRETQYF. The CDR3 DNA is TGTGCCAGCAGCGTCAGGGGGCGCGAGACCCAGTACTTC.

The genes are TRBV5-1 and TRBJ1-6, with D unclear. Germline V gene sequence: CDR1 SGHRS, CDR2 YFSETQ. Trimming stripped 0 bases from V and 10 bases from J, with 17 bases between. This CDR3 contains 16 residues. CDR3 protein: CASSLGSAGGQSPLHF. CDR3 bases: TGCGCCAGCAGCTTGGGTTCGGCAGGTGGTCAATCACCCCTCCACTTT.

This rearrangement joins TRBV2 to TRBJ2-5; TRBD2 is a possible D gene (5 bases). The CDR3 consists of 13 residues. Trimming took 7 bases from V and 2 from J, leaving 11 bases between them. In germline, CDR1 is SNHLY, CDR2 FYNNEI. CDR3 residues: CASKRTEQETQYF. The CDR3 region has the DNA TGTGCCAGCAAAAGGACTGAACAAGAGACCCAGTACTTC.

V and J are TRBV2 and TRBJ1-6; a possible D gene is TRBD1 (6 bases). The V gene's germline CDR1 is SNHLY and CDR2 FYNNEI. The CDR3 consists of 15 residues. V dropped 6 bases and J dropped 0 bases, with 9 bases sitting between them. CDR3 region: CASRTGSSYNSPLHF. CDR3 DNA: TGTGCCAGCAGAACAGGGAGCTCCTATAATTCACCCCTCCACTTT.

The chain combines TRBV7-9 with TRBJ2-7, with D hard to call. Germline-derived CDR1 and CDR2 are SEHNR and FQNEAQ (reference sequence). The V gene lost 5 bases and the J gene lost 3 bases, with 5 bases spanning the gap. The length of the CDR3 is 11 residues. DNA of the CDR3: TGTGCCAGCAGCATGAGCTACGAGCAGTACTTC. This gives the protein CASSMSYEQYF.

The chain uses TRBV9 and TRBJ2-5, with TRBD2 matching 13 bases. Germline V gene data show CDR1 as SGDLS and CDR2 as YYNGEE. This CDR3 has 16 amino acids. V dropped 2 bases and J dropped 5; count of bases not matched to a gene: 6. Written as DNA, the CDR3 is TGTGCCAGCAGCGTCGCCGGGACTAGCGGGGCCGAGACCCAGTACTTC. Translating it yields CASSVAGTSGAETQYF.

The chain has TRBV10-3 and TRBJ2-3; 8 nucleotides align to TRBD2. In germline, CDR1 is ENHRY, CDR2 SYGVKD. V gave up 7 bases and J gave up 8 bases; unmatched junction bases: 2. The CDR3 runs 11 residues. The CDR3 DNA reads TGTGCCATCATTGCGGGAGGTACGCAGTATTTT. This sequence encodes CAIIAGGTQYF.

This chain links TRBV10-3 with TRBJ1-6, with TRBD1 matching over 10 bases. CDR3 length: 15 residues. Germline V gives CDR1 ENHRY, CDR2 SYGVKD. Unmatched junction bases numbered 8, after V lost 6 bases and J lost 9 bases. Here the CDR3 DNA reads TGTGCCATCAGGGGGACAGGGGATTTGGTTTCACCCCTCCACTTT. Translation: CAIRGTGDLVSPLHF.

The V call is TRBV27, the J call TRBJ1-1; D possibly corresponds to TRBD1 (6 bases). Looked up from germline, CDR1 is MNHEY and CDR2 is SMNVEV (reference sequence). V was shortened by 5 bases and J by 2 bases, with 12 bases between the two germline ends. The CDR3 consists of 14 residues. The DNA for the CDR3 is TGTGCCAGCAGTCTCCGGGGGGCCAACACTGAAGCTTTCTTT. It specifies CASSLRGANTEAFF.

This clone was counted a few times. DNA for the CDR3: TGCAGCGTTGACTATTGGCAGGGGGCCCCCGAATATGGCTACACCTTC. It yields the protein CSVDYWQGAPEYGYTF. J is TRBJ1-2 and V is TRBV29-1, with 8 bases aligning to TRBD1. Per germline, CDR1 SQVTM and CDR2 ANQGSEA. The CDR3 consists of 16 residues. The J segment lost 5 bases and the V segment lost 3 bases, leaving 14 bases of the junction unmatched.

CDR3 loop: CASSPWTTQETQYF. The CDR3 DNA reads TGTGCCAGCTCACCATGGACTACCCAAGAGACCCAGTACTTC. The genes are TRBV18 and TRBJ2-5; a weak D match, TRBD2 (6 bases). V was clipped by 2 bases and J by 1 base, with 8 bases between them. CDR1 KGHSH and CDR2 LQKENI come from the germline V gene. This CDR3 is built from 14 residues.

The chain carries TRBV6-1 and TRBJ2-5; D may be TRBD2 (5 bases). The DNA end favors TRBJ2-7, so the J call may be wrong. The CDR3 length is 17 residues. Germline-derived CDR1 and CDR2 are MNHNS and SASEGT. The CDR3 DNA reads as TGTGCCAGCAGTGAGCGAGCGGCCGGGGAATTGGGCTACGAGCAGTACTTC. As protein: CASSERAAGELGYEQYF.

As for this clone: This specimen includes other DNA sequences encoding the same CDR3. The J gene is TRBJ2-7, the V gene TRBV7-2; the D is unclear. This CDR3 spans 13 amino acids. CDR1 is SGHTA, CDR2 FQGNSA, per germline. The ends were cut back, 3 bases at V and 1 base at J, with 7 bases in the middle. The CDR3 DNA reads TGTGCCAGCAGCTTGACATCGTCCTACGAGCAGTACTTC. Residues: CASSLTSSYEQYF.

The V call is TRBV9, the J call TRBJ2-1, with unresolved D. The CDR3 has 13 residues. V was pared by 4 bases and J by 1 base, with 6 bases between. Germline CDR1 SGDLS, CDR2 YYNGEE. DNA for the CDR3: TGTGCCAGCAGCTCACTGTCCTACAATGAGCAGTTCTTC. Translated, it gives CASSSLSYNEQFF.

This clone was counted between two and nine times. This rearrangement joins TRBV10-2 to TRBJ1-5, with D possibly matching TRBD1 (5 bases). Between the trimmed V and J ends, which lost 4 bases and 3 bases, there was a span of 7 bases. This CDR3 contains 13 residues. Germline assignment: CDR1 WSHSY and CDR2 SAAADI. In nucleotides, the CDR3 is TGCGCCAGCAGTGTGACAGTCAATCAGCCCCAGCATTTT. Protein product: CASSVTVNQPQHF.

This sequence joins TRBV5-1 and TRBJ2-5; D is unclear. This CDR3 has 14 residues. The V gene lost 6 bases and the J gene lost 5 bases, with 17 bases spanning the gap. Looked up from germline, CDR1 is SGHRS and CDR2 is YFSETQ. CDR3 sequence reads: CASTDPKFGETQYF. Written as DNA, the CDR3 is TGCGCCAGCACAGACCCGAAGTTCGGGGAGACCCAGTACTTC.

The chain carries TRBV9 and TRBJ1-1, with unresolved D. Germline CDR1 SGDLS, CDR2 YYNGEE. V shed 0 bases and J shed 6 bases, with 9 bases lying between them. The CDR3 contains 13 residues. This chain's CDR3 is CASSVGERPEAFF. As DNA, the CDR3 is TGTGCCAGCAGCGTAGGCGAGAGGCCTGAAGCTTTCTTT.

The chain couples TRBV6-5 to TRBJ1-2, with D possibly being TRBD1 (6 bases). The CDR3 length is 16 residues. Germline CDR1 is MNHEY and CDR2 is SVGAGI. V was clipped by 4 bases and J by 0 bases, with 15 bases between them. The CDR3, as DNA: TGTGCCAGCAGTTTCCAGGGGTCCCACTCTAACTATGGCTACACCTTC. Translation: CASSFQGSHSNYGYTF.